This TCR beta chain was obtained from a study of siplizumab effects on memory and regulatory T cells. The CDR3 contains 16 residues. Between the trimmed V and J ends, which lost 3 bases and 5 bases, there was a span of 19 bases. Germline V lookup: CDR1 MNHEY, CDR2 SMNVEV (reference sequence). Some clones are missing from TCRdb's copy, which holds only in-frame ones; the method was immunoSEQ multiplex PCR. This sample has fewer than 85,000 clones; approximately 95% occur once, and the top ten carry about 18%. Points on this clone: Its antigen is unidentified.

Study conclusions and caveats: Suppressive function of proliferating Tregs from siplizumab cultures was not confirmed. A minor share of alloreactive clones matched unstimulated subsets. Siplizumab, the agent tested, significantly reduced alloreactive sequences traceable to unstimulated CD4+ memory cells. Most proliferating CD4+ or CD8+ clones, roughly 80-97%, had no naive or memory assignment.

The TCR sequence derives from a human donor in good health. The sequenced sample was CD8+ T cells sorted from blood. V is TRBV27 and J is TRBJ1-1; no reliable D call. For the CDR3, the DNA is TGTGCCAGCAGTTTTCGGGCAGGTAAATATGTGACTGAAGCTTTCTTT. This translates into CASSFRAGKYVTEAFF.